The 32 T cell receptor beta chains below were found in one sample sequenced in a study of blood T cell repertoires in COVID-19. The protocol was immunoSEQ multiplex PCR, while the TCRdb copy is restricted to in-frame clones and leaves out a portion. Of fewer than 200,000 clones in the sample, approximately 91% were seen once. Sequenced material: peripheral blood. The source of these receptors is a man aged 18 to 30 with COVID-19, enrolled during active disease.

This chain uses TRBV9 with TRBJ2-7, with a possible D match to TRBD1 (5 bases). The CDR3 loop spans 14 amino acids. The V gene lost 0 bases and the J gene lost 3 bases, with 10 bases spanning the gap. Germline V lookup: CDR1 SGDLS, CDR2 YYNGEE. CDR3 in amino acids: CASSVASRDYEQYF. The CDR3 DNA reads TGTGCCAGCAGCGTAGCCAGCAGGGACTACGAGCAGTACTTC.

The V gene is TRBV5-4, the J gene TRBJ1-1; D gene uncertain. The V gene lost 1 base and the J gene lost 5 bases, with 6 bases spanning the gap. The CDR3 extends over 12 amino acids. The germline V gene has CDR1 SGHNT and CDR2 YYREEE (reference sequence). CDR3 nucleotides: TGTGCCAGCAGCTTGTCGGGTACTGAAGCTTTCTTT. Amino acid sequence: CASSLSGTEAFF.

For the CDR3, the DNA is TGTGCCAGCAGTTTCCGAACGGACGGGGCCGGGGAGCTGTTTTTT. Translation: CASSFRTDGAGELFF. J is TRBJ2-2 and V is TRBV27; a possible D gene is TRBD2 (5 bases). Germline V gives CDR1 MNHEY, CDR2 SMNVEV (reference sequence). The CDR3 is 15 residues long. Between the trimmed V and J ends, which lost 3 bases and 6 bases, there was a span of 14 bases.

The chain has TRBV7-8 and TRBJ2-1, with 8 positions matching TRBD2. Germline V gives CDR1 SGHVS, CDR2 FQNEAQ. The V and J ends lost 6 bases and 8 bases, in that order; junction bases with no gene match: 12. CDR3 size: 15 residues. CDR3 residues: CASRPRGGRRYEQFF. The CDR3 nucleotides are TGTGCCAGCAGGCCCCGGGGCGGGAGGAGATATGAGCAGTTCTTC.

This chain links TRBV9 with TRBJ1-2, with D possibly matching TRBD1 (5 bases). The CDR3 has 12 residues. V was pared by 4 bases and J by 7 bases, with 11 bases between. Per germline, CDR1 SGDLS and CDR2 YYNGEE. Here the CDR3 reads CASSQGTVGYTF. CDR3 nucleotide sequence: TGTGCCAGCAGCCAAGGGACTGTTGGCTACACCTTC.

The chain combines TRBV13 with TRBJ2-1; D may be TRBD1 (7 bases). From germline, CDR1 is PRHDT and CDR2 FYEKMQ (reference sequence). V was trimmed by 7 bases and J by 5 bases, leaving 12 bases between them. This CDR3 comprises 13 residues. This chain's CDR3 is CASTGGTDNEQFF. CDR3 nucleotides: TGTGCCAGCACCGGCGGGACAGACAATGAGCAGTTCTTC.

A single count supports this clone. This chain joins TRBV29-1 and TRBJ2-1, with 13 bases lining up with TRBD2. V lost 1 base and J lost 8; bases outside the gene matches: 5. The CDR3 sequence is 15 residues long. Germline CDR1 and CDR2: SQVTM and ANQGSEA. The DNA of the CDR3 is TGCAGCGTTGAAGGACTAGCGGGAGGTAACTATGAGCAGTTCTTC. Amino acid sequence: CSVEGLAGGNYEQFF.

This chain joins TRBV9 and TRBJ1-5; TRBD1 might be the D (6 bases). CDR1 and CDR2 (germline): SGDLS, YYNGEE. V shed 0 bases and J shed 4 bases, with 11 bases lying between them. This CDR3 contains 15 residues. The chain's CDR3 is CASSVEGGTNQPQHF. CDR3 DNA: TGTGCCAGCAGCGTAGAGGGGGGGACGAATCAGCCCCAGCATTTT.

The genes are TRBV2 and TRBJ2-3; D remains unclear. This CDR3 comprises 14 residues. Trimming cost V 5 bases and J 0 bases, with 9 bases left between them. Germline CDR1 SNHLY, CDR2 FYNNEI. CDR3 in amino acids: CASSPLPSTDTQYF. The CDR3 region has the DNA TGTGCCAGCAGTCCCCTCCCGAGCACAGATACGCAGTATTTT.

This clone came up a few times. The chain uses TRBV6-5 and TRBJ2-5, with 7 bases that match TRBD2. This CDR3 has 14 residues. The V and J ends lost 4 bases and 1 base, in that order; junction bases with no gene match: 3. Germline CDR1 is MNHEY and CDR2 is SVGAGI. CDR3 amino acids: CASSFTSAQETQYF. CDR3 sequence (DNA): TGTGCCAGCAGTTTCACTAGCGCCCAAGAGACCCAGTACTTC.

This clone was detected only once. V is TRBV11-2 and J is TRBJ1-2, with TRBD1 matching 10 bases. Germline V gene lookup returns CDR1 SGHAT and CDR2 FQNNGV. This CDR3 spans 15 amino acids. The trim removed 3 bases at V and 3 bases at J, leaving 4 bases unmatched. CDR3 bases: TGTGCCAGCAGCTTGGGACAGGGGATAGACTATGGCTACACCTTC. Its translation is CASSLGQGIDYGYTF.

Points on this clone: One end of the junction fails to match germline, which may point to a read error. This chain uses TRBV19 with TRBJ1-5, with D possibly TRBD1 on 6 matching bases. Germline V gives CDR1 LNHDA, CDR2 SQIVND (reference sequence). This CDR3 is built from 16 residues. CDR3 in amino acids: CASSRHPDSRNQPQHF. The CDR3 coding sequence is TGTGCCAGCAGTAGGCATCCGGACAGTCGCAATCAGCCCCAGCATTTT. The whole variable domain, remainder taken from reference TRBV19 and TRBJ1-5, is DGGITQSPKYLFRKEGQNVTLSCEQNLNHDAMYWYRQDPGQGLRLIYYSQIVNDFQKGDIAEGYSVSREKKESFPLTVTSAQKNPTAFYLCASSRHPDSRNQPQHFGDGTRLSIL.

The chain carries TRBV10-3 and TRBJ2-7; D is unresolved. There are 13 residues in the CDR3. V was shortened by 3 bases and J by 0 bases, with 6 bases between the two germline ends. CDR1 ENHRY and CDR2 SYGVKD come from the germline V gene. This chain's CDR3 is CAISDASSYEQYF. DNA of the CDR3: TGTGCCATCAGTGACGCTAGCTCCTACGAGCAGTACTTC.

The V and J genes are TRBV3-1 (or the pseudogene TRBV3-2) and TRBJ2-3; D is ambiguous. V lost 0 bases and J 3 bases, leaving 10 bases between the germline ends. Germline CDR1 reads LGHDT; CDR2 reads YNNKEL (reference sequence). This CDR3 comprises 15 residues. The CDR3 spells CASSQDPAETDTQYF. CDR3 in DNA: TGTGCCAGCAGCCAAGACCCCGCCGAGACAGATACGCAGTATTTT.

The chain employs TRBV5-6 and TRBJ1-5; 9 nucleotides agree with TRBD1. Germline V lookup: CDR1 SGHDT, CDR2 YYEEEE. The ends lost 4 bases at V and 4 bases at J; junction bases unmatched: 3. CDR3 length: 14 amino acids. The CDR3 reads CASSPGQGNQPQHF. The CDR3 region has the DNA TGTGCCAGCAGCCCGGGACAGGGAAATCAGCCCCAGCATTTT.

Concerning this clone itself: Different DNA sequences within this sample yield the same CDR3. The genes are TRBV5-1 and TRBJ2-5; 9 nucleotides align to TRBD1. This CDR3 is built from 13 residues. V dropped 4 bases and J dropped 5; count of bases not matched to a gene: 3. Looked up from germline, CDR1 is SGHRS and CDR2 is YFSETQ. The CDR3 sequence is CASSRDRAETQYF. In DNA form, the CDR3 reads TGCGCCAGCAGCCGGGACAGGGCGGAGACCCAGTACTTC.

The chain combines TRBV12-3 or TRBV12-4 with TRBJ2-7; no reliable D call. CDR3 length: 13 amino acids. Trimming cost V 3 bases and J 2 bases, with 8 bases left between them. The CDR3 reads CASSLSGAYEQYF. In DNA, the CDR3 is TGTGCCAGCAGTTTGTCCGGAGCCTACGAGCAGTACTTC.

The chain's CDR3 is CATSDTRTVQDYNEQFF. The CDR3 DNA follows: TGTGCCACCAGTGATACCAGGACAGTTCAGGATTACAATGAGCAGTTCTTC. This chain links TRBV24-1 with TRBJ2-1; the D gene is possibly TRBD1 (6 bases). Deletions cut 3 bases from V and 4 bases from J, with 18 bases between. Germline V gene data show CDR1 as KGHDR and CDR2 as SFDVKD. The CDR3 loop spans 17 amino acids.

Only one count was recorded for this clone. This chain connects TRBV28 to TRBJ1-4, with D perhaps TRBD1 (5 bases). V shed 6 bases and J shed 3 bases, with 17 bases lying between them. The CDR3 consists of 16 residues. The germline CDR1 and CDR2 sequences are MDHEN and SYDVKM. The CDR3 loop reads CASSLEGGQPNEKLFF. The CDR3 DNA follows: TGTGCCAGCAGCCTTGAAGGTGGACAACCTAATGAAAAACTGTTTTTT.

The chain combines TRBV7-3 with TRBJ2-5; D is uncertain. Trimming shortened V by 5 bases and J by 6 bases, and 19 bases separated the two germline ends. Germline V gene lookup returns CDR1 SGHTA and CDR2 FQGTGA. This CDR3 is 15 amino acids long. The CDR3 nucleotides are TGTGCCAGCAGCATCGAGGCTAGGATTGGTCAGACCCAGTACTTC. Translated, it gives CASSIEARIGQTQYF.

The V gene is TRBV20-1, the J gene TRBJ2-1; 8 bases line up with TRBD2. The J segment lost 0 bases and the V segment lost 3 bases, leaving 7 bases of the junction unmatched. There are 16 residues in the CDR3. Germline V gives CDR1 DFQATT, CDR2 SNEGSKA (reference sequence). CDR3 coding DNA: TGCAGTGCTAGTCCGTGGAGCGGGAGCTCCTACAATGAGCAGTTCTTC. Amino acids: CSASPWSGSSYNEQFF.

The rearrangement uses TRBV5-6 and TRBJ1-3, with D unclear. V was trimmed by 1 base and J by 2 bases, leaving 7 bases between them. There are 14 residues in the CDR3. The germline gives CDR1 SGHDT, CDR2 YYEEEE. Here the CDR3 reads CASSLTGTGNTIYF. CDR3 bases: TGTGCCAGCAGCTTGACCGGGACTGGAAACACCATATATTTT.

This clone was observed a single time. The chain recombines TRBV11-2 with TRBJ2-5; the match to TRBD2 covers 15 bases. The junction had 7 bases not matched to a gene; V was cut back by 3 bases and J by 5 bases. This CDR3 spans 17 amino acids. Germline V gives CDR1 SGHAT, CDR2 FQNNGV. CDR3 bases: TGTGCCAGCAGCTTGGGACTAGCGGGAGGACCTCGGGAGACCCAGTACTTC. It is translated as CASSLGLAGGPRETQYF.

The chain joins TRBV29-1 to TRBJ2-1, with TRBD2 identical over 11 bases. The CDR3 spans 18 residues. Trimming at V came to 6 bases and at J to 8 bases, leaving 21 bases not matched to a gene. The germline gives CDR1 SQVTM, CDR2 ANQGSEA. The CDR3 loop is CSVEGLAAIGGLGDEQFF. CDR3 in DNA: TGCAGCGTAGAGGGACTAGCGGCTATCGGAGGTTTAGGCGATGAGCAGTTCTTC.

This clone was seen more than once but under ten times. The rearrangement joins TRBV6-5 to TRBJ1-1; D not certain. The CDR3 spans 11 residues. Trimming stripped 10 bases from V and 4 bases from J, with 10 bases between. Germline loops: CDR1 MNHEY, CDR2 SVGAGI. The chain's CDR3 is CATVQFTEAFF. DNA of the CDR3: TGTGCCACCGTCCAGTTCACTGAAGCTTTCTTT.

This chain connects TRBV5-5 to TRBJ1-3, with D tentatively TRBD1 (5 bases). Germline V gene lookup returns CDR1 SGHKS and CDR2 YYEKEE (reference sequence). Trimming took off 3 bases at V and 0 bases at J, with 19 bases between the two ends. The CDR3 extends over 18 amino acids. CDR3 protein: CASSYQPGGERSGNTIYF. The CDR3 DNA sequence: TGTGCCAGCAGCTACCAACCCGGAGGGGAACGCTCTGGAAACACCATATATTTT.

The rearrangement links TRBV2 to TRBJ1-3, with D perhaps matching TRBD1 (5 bases). In germline, CDR1 is SNHLY, CDR2 FYNNEI. This CDR3 comprises 15 residues. Trimming took 4 bases from V and 0 from J, leaving 10 bases between them. The CDR3 sequence is CASSGQPLSGNTIYF. The CDR3, as DNA: TGTGCCAGCAGTGGACAGCCCCTCTCTGGAAACACCATATATTTT. The variable domain in full, completed from reference TRBV2 and TRBJ1-3, reads EPEVTQTPSHQVTQMGQEVILRCVPISNHLYFYWYRQILGQKVEFLVSFYNNEISEKSEIFDDQFSVERPDGSNFTLKIRSTKLEDSAMYFCASSGQPLSGNTIYFGEGSWLTVV.

This chain connects TRBV9 to TRBJ2-4; 9 nucleotides agree with TRBD1. Germline V CDR1 and CDR2: SGDLS, YYNGEE. The CDR3 is 17 residues long. V was clipped by 4 bases and J by 2 bases; unmatched bases: 10. CDR3 DNA sequence: TGTGCCAGCAGCCCTTGGCGACAGGGGGTCTCCAAAAACATTCAGTACTTC. Translating gives CASSPWRQGVSKNIQYF. Complete variable domain (other parts from reference TRBV9 and TRBJ2-4): DSGVTQTPKHLITATGQRVTLRCSPRSGDLSVYWYQQSLDQGLQFLIQYYNGEERAKGNILERFSAQQFPDLHSELNLSSLELGDSALYFCASSPWRQGVSKNIQYFGAGTRLSVL.

The chain is built from TRBV7-9 and TRBJ2-3; 7 bases match TRBD1. The CDR3 consists of 17 residues. V trimming: 4 bases; J trimming: 1 base; junction bases outside the gene matches: 11. Germline V gene sequence: CDR1 SEHNR, CDR2 FQNEAQ (reference sequence). CDR3 residues: CASSSYPTGVGTDTQYF. For the CDR3, the DNA is TGTGCCAGCAGCTCCTACCCCACAGGGGTTGGCACAGATACGCAGTATTTT.

This clone was detected only once. This rearrangement joins TRBV18 to TRBJ2-2; TRBD1 matches 8 bases. This CDR3 contains 16 residues. J lost 5 bases, V lost 1 base, and 6 bases had no gene match. Germline lookup yields CDR1 KGHSH and CDR2 LQKENI. In DNA form, the CDR3 reads TGTGCCAGCTCACCACAAGGGGACAGGTATACCGGGGAGCTGTTTTTT. Residues: CASSPQGDRYTGELFF.

V usage is TRBV5-1 and J usage is TRBJ2-1; 8 nucleotides align to TRBD1. The CDR3 is made up of 14 amino acids. Germline V gives CDR1 SGHRS, CDR2 YFSETQ. V dropped 4 bases and J dropped 7; count of bases not matched to a gene: 7. The CDR3 DNA sequence: TGCGCCAGCAGCGTGACCACAGGGGGGAATGAGCAGTTCTTC. Residues: CASSVTTGGNEQFF.

The chain carries TRBV6-5 and TRBJ2-3, with 11 bases lining up with TRBD2. Germline V gene sequence: CDR1 MNHEY, CDR2 SVGAGI. V lost 3 bases and J lost 3; bases outside the gene matches: 5. CDR3 length: 16 residues. CDR3 bases: TGTGCCAGCAGTTATACGACTAGCGGGGTGACAGATACGCAGTATTTT. Its translation: CASSYTTSGVTDTQYF.